What follows is one T cell receptor beta chain and its context. The entry originates in a study of shared clonotypes between healthy human individuals. Study overall: Researchers assigned three CD4 naive, three CD4 memory, two CD8 naive and one CD8 memory plate to each donor.

After removal of 0 bases from V and 2 bases from J, the junction contained 8 bases not matched to a gene. Germline lookup yields CDR1 SGHDN and CDR2 FVKESK. The CDR3 spans 17 residues. Sequencing was performed with immunoSEQ multiplex PCR; in TCRdb, only in-frame clones are kept and a portion is missing. The profile shows around 2.1 million clones, approximately 94% of them singletons. Only CD45RO-negative cells positively selected for CCR7 counted as naive CD8 cells, so terminally differentiated effector memory CD45RA+ cells were excluded. Study donors comprised healthy, HIV-negative adults devoid of recent acute infection or vaccination.

Sequences were obtained from naive CD8+ T cells from PBMCs. The receptor comes from a young man in good health. Some clones in this sample may be carry-over from other donors' samples. V is TRBV14 and J is TRBJ2-7; 9 bases match TRBD2. The CDR3 reads CASSQDPGREGPYEQYF. CDR3 DNA: TGTGCCAGCAGCCAAGATCCGGGGCGGGAGGGCCCCTACGAGCAGTACTTC.